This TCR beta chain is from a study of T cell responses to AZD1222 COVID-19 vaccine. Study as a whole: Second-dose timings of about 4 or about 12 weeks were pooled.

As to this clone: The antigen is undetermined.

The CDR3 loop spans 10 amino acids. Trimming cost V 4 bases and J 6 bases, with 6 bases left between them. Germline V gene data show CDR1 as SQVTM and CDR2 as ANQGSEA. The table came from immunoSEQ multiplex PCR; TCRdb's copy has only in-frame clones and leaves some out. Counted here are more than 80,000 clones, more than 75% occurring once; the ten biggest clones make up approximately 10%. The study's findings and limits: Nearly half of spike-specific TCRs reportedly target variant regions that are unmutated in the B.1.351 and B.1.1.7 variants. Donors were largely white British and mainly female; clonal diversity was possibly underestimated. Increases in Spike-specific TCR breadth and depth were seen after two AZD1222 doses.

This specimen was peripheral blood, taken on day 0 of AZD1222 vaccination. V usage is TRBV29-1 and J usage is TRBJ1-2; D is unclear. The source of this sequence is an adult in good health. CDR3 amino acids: CSVVSNGYTF. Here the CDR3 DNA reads TGCAGCGTTGTATCCAATGGCTACACCTTC.